This TCR beta chain came from a study of graft-versus-host responses after intestinal transplantation. Study-wide points: Peak levels of circulating GvH clones tracked with early post-transplant HvG declines. Analysis identified GvH clones in recipient marrow, with some appearing first in ileum or blood.

This clone was seen only once. The antigen remains unidentified. Clones were sequenced by immunoSEQ multiplex PCR, and TCRdb holds only the in-frame ones, with some missing. The sample yields approximately 50,000 clones, approximately 84% seen once. The germline gives CDR1 GTSNPN, CDR2 SVGIG (reference sequence). This CDR3 has 15 residues. V was clipped by 0 bases and J by 3 bases; unmatched bases: 2. The sequence was collected from a human donor who was the organ donor for an intestinal transplant. V is TRBV30 and J is TRBJ2-1; 10 bases are a match to TRBD2. Sequenced here: unstimulated CD4+ T cells sorted from spleen or lymph node cells, sampled before transplant. The CDR3 here is CAWSVGTSVYNEQFF. In DNA form, the CDR3 reads TGTGCCTGGAGTGTAGGGACTAGCGTCTACAATGAGCAGTTCTTC. Together with reference TRBV30 and TRBJ2-1, the CDR3 gives the full variable domain: SQTIHQWPATLVQPVGSPLSLECTVEGTSNPNLYWYRQAAGRGLQLLFYSVGIGQISSEVPQNLSASRPQDRQFILSSKKLLLSDSGFYLCAWSVGTSVYNEQFFGPGTRLTVL.